The 11 T cell receptor beta chains listed next were all sequenced from one sample in a study of beta chain features in type 1 diabetes (dated 2018 in TCRdb). Receptors were amplified or captured by the immunoSEQ multiplex PCR assay. The entire isolated RNA was reverse transcribed using the High Capacity cDNA Reverse Transcription Kit, and thus expressed TCRB transcripts were sequenced. Imported from immuneACCESS, the table was reduced by TCRdb to in-frame sequences with V and J called. These copies leave out some clones; in studies compared against another copy, an unresolved V gene accounts for under half, and the cause of the remainder is not known. This sample is represented by 130,000 to 150,000 clones; about 10% of them were singletons. The biggest ten clones account for about 1.3% of the sample. Source material: naive CD4+ T cells from blood. What this sample's cell subset or site label stands for: true naive CD4+ T cells. These receptors were obtained from a man aged 18 to 30 in good health.

For this clone: The same CDR3 can be traced to other DNA sequences in this sample. This rearrangement joins TRBV7-9 to TRBJ2-5; perhaps TRBD2 as D (6 bases). Germline loops: CDR1 SEHNR, CDR2 FQNEAQ (reference sequence). There are 13 residues in the CDR3. Trimming stripped 5 bases from V and 2 bases from J, with 9 bases between. The CDR3 DNA reads TGTGCCAGCAGCCTTAGCGGACAAGAGACCCAGTACTTC. Amino acid sequence: CASSLSGQETQYF.

This clone is a singleton in its sample. The chain joins TRBV6-5 to TRBJ1-6; tentatively, D is TRBD1 (5 bases). V was shortened by 2 bases and J by 8 bases, with 13 bases between the two germline ends. The CDR3 consists of 15 residues. Germline CDR1 MNHEY, CDR2 SVGAGI. CDR3 nucleotides: TGTGCCAGCAGTTACAGACAGAGACTCTATTCACCCCTCCACTTT. Residues: CASSYRQRLYSPLHF.

This clone was found a few times. The chain combines TRBV27 with TRBJ2-7; D ambiguous. The CDR3 is 12 amino acids. CDR1 MNHEY and CDR2 SMNVEV come from the germline V gene (reference sequence). With 11 bases removed from V and 3 bases from J, the gap between germline ends came to 14 bases. The CDR3 region is CAGTPFVYEQYF. The CDR3 DNA sequence: TGTGCCGGCACTCCTTTTGTCTACGAGCAGTACTTC.

The CDR3 bases are TGTGCCAGCAGGAGGGACTTTCAAGAGACCCAGTACTTC. It specifies CASRRDFQETQYF. V is TRBV2 and J is TRBJ2-5, with D possibly TRBD2 on 6 matching bases. The CDR3 runs 13 residues. The V gene lost 6 bases and the J gene lost 2 bases, with 10 bases spanning the gap. The V gene's germline CDR1 is SNHLY and CDR2 FYNNEI.

Many counts were recorded for this clone. J is TRBJ2-7 and V is TRBV4-3; 9 bases agree with TRBD2. Germline V gives CDR1 LGHNA, CDR2 YSLEER. The CDR3 spans 16 residues. Germline trimming cut 5 bases from V and 0 bases from J; bases unmatched to any gene: 8. The CDR3 sequence is CASSYSTSGASYEQYF. The CDR3 nucleotides are TGCGCCAGCAGCTACTCGACTAGCGGTGCCTCCTACGAGCAGTACTTC.

V gene TRBV13 combines with J gene TRBJ1-3; D call uncertain. The CDR3 is 15 residues long. Germline-derived CDR1 and CDR2 are PRHDT and FYEKMQ (reference sequence). Deletions cut 1 base from V and 0 bases from J, with 7 bases between. The DNA for the CDR3 is TGTGCCAGCAGCTTAGCCAGGTTCTCTGGAAACACCATATATTTT. This sequence encodes CASSLARFSGNTIYF.

A few counts support this clone. This chain uses TRBV25-1 with TRBJ1-6; TRBD1 is a possible D gene (6 bases). The CDR3 sequence is 11 residues long. V lost 1 base to trimming and J lost 15 bases, with 7 bases between them. Germline-derived CDR1 and CDR2 are MGHDK and SYGVNS. CDR3 bases: TGTGCCAGCAGTGAATCCAGGGGCCTCCACTTT. It is translated as CASSESRGLHF.

This clone was detected only a few times. The rearrangement uses TRBV28 and TRBJ2-5; 8 nucleotides line up with TRBD1. The J call may be in error: the DNA end matches TRBJ2-7 better. The CDR3 length is 17 residues. Germline lookup yields CDR1 MDHEN and CDR2 SYDVKM. CDR3 sequence: CASSSERQGLAAYEQYF. The DNA of the CDR3 is TGTGCCAGCAGTTCCGAACGACAGGGGCTTGCGGCCTACGAGCAGTACTTC.

This clone was counted between two and nine times. The rearrangement uses TRBV29-1 and TRBJ2-1; TRBD2 agrees at 13 bases. After removal of 7 bases from V and 7 bases from J, the junction contained 16 bases not matched to a gene. The germline V gene has CDR1 SQVTM and CDR2 ANQGSEA. This CDR3 comprises 17 residues. The DNA of the CDR3 is TGCAGCGCCACTAGCGGGGGGGCCCAAAAGGCGGGGAATGAGCAGTTCTTC. Its protein product is CSATSGGAQKAGNEQFF.

The J gene is TRBJ2-1, the V gene TRBV5-4, with 9 bases aligning to TRBD2. V dropped 1 base and J dropped 7; count of bases not matched to a gene: 9. Per germline, CDR1 SGHNT and CDR2 YYREEE (reference sequence). The CDR3 spans 16 residues. The CDR3 DNA is TGTGCCAGCAGCTTGTTTGGAGCGGGGGGAGGTAATGAGCAGTTCTTC. Its translation is CASSLFGAGGGNEQFF.

V gene TRBV6-1 combines with J gene TRBJ2-3, with D possibly being TRBD2 (6 bases). The CDR3 length is 16 residues. Trimming shortened V by 3 bases and J by 6 bases, and 19 bases separated the two germline ends. Germline values: CDR1 MNHNS, CDR2 SASEGT. The CDR3 nucleotides read TGTGCCAGCAGTGACCGACGGGAGATGCCTAGGGATACGCAGTATTTT. It encodes CASSDRREMPRDTQYF.